This T cell receptor beta chain was identified during a study of cytomegalovirus exposure and HLA in healthy donors. Study context: Genotyping of 300 to 450 donors showed that about 79% belonged to the Caucasian-associated ancestry cluster. General study results and limits: TCR beta chains numbering some 160 were designated cytomegalovirus-associated. For cytomegalovirus status, the classifier reportedly gave diagnoses with high specificity and sensitivity.

PCR involved 60 Vbeta and 13 Jbeta primers. The assay was immunoSEQ multiplex PCR, and TCRdb's table has in-frame clones only and misses some. This table has about 130,000 clones, 80% appearing once. About this clone itself: The antigen remains unidentified.

This TCR derives from a man aged 25 to 40 in good health. The sequenced material came from PBMCs.

CDR3 in amino acids: CSVVARATEAFF. In DNA form, the CDR3 reads TGCAGCGTTGTAGCTCGTGCCACTGAAGCTTTCTTT. V is TRBV29-1 and J is TRBJ1-1; unclear D gene. Germline CDR1 and CDR2: SQVTM and ANQGSEA. Trimming pared 4 bases from V and 4 bases from J, leaving 10 bases between. CDR3 length: 12 residues.